A selection of T cell receptor beta chains follows, all from one sample in a study of cytomegalovirus exposure and HLA in healthy donors. TCRdb's copy holds only in-frame clones and misses some; the assay was immunoSEQ multiplex PCR. The repertoire holds around 150,000 clones, with more than 75% as singletons. Sequencing input: PBMCs. The receptor set was obtained from a man aged 18-30 years in good health and CMV-seropositive. The CDR3 runs from the conserved cysteine through the conserved F or W. The order of the fields is clone size, J gene, V gene, D gene, CDR3 protein, CDR3 DNA. A D gene is named only where the DNA matches it firmly. Only part of the rows carry a size: once, few, many, or a class if the clone is expanded.

clone_size: -; j_call: TRBJ1-1; v_call: TRBV15; d_call: -; cdr3_aa: CATSRGGNTEAFF; cdr3_nt: TGTGCCACCAGCAGAGGAGGGAATACTGAAGCTTTCTTT
clone_size: once; j_call: TRBJ1-3; v_call: TRBV7-9; d_call: TRBD1; cdr3_aa: CASSLRQGANTIYF; cdr3_nt: TGTGCCAGCAGCTTAAGGCAGGGGGCAAACACCATATATTTT
clone_size: -; j_call: TRBJ2-3; v_call: TRBV9; d_call: -; cdr3_aa: CASSGTEGTDTQYF; cdr3_nt: TGTGCCAGCAGCGGGACAGAGGGCACAGATACGCAGTATTTT
clone_size: -; j_call: TRBJ2-5; v_call: TRBV9; d_call: TRBD2; cdr3_aa: CASSVAGGGTGETQYF; cdr3_nt: TGTGCCAGCAGCGTAGCCGGCGGGGGGACTGGAGAGACCCAGTACTTC
clone_size: -; j_call: TRBJ1-1; v_call: TRBV19; d_call: TRBD1; cdr3_aa: CASKTGGTEAFF; cdr3_nt: TGTGCCAGCAAAACAGGGGGCACTGAAGCTTTCTTT
clone_size: once; j_call: TRBJ1-1; v_call: TRBV5-1; d_call: TRBD1; cdr3_aa: CASSTTGVQNTEAFF; cdr3_nt: TGCGCCAGCAGCACGACAGGGGTCCAGAACACTGAAGCTTTCTTT
clone_size: -; j_call: TRBJ1-4; v_call: TRBV6-6; d_call: -; cdr3_aa: CASSAQGATNEKLFF; cdr3_nt: TGTGCCAGCAGTGCACAGGGTGCAACTAATGAAAAACTGTTTTTT
clone_size: -; j_call: TRBJ1-1; v_call: TRBV7-9; d_call: -; cdr3_aa: CASSPLQGWGSTEAFF; cdr3_nt: TGTGCCAGCAGCCCATTACAGGGCTGGGGATCTACTGAAGCTTTCTTT
clone_size: -; j_call: TRBJ1-3; v_call: TRBV9; d_call: -; cdr3_aa: CASSVGPVSSGNTIYF; cdr3_nt: TGTGCCAGCAGCGTAGGGCCAGTCAGCTCTGGAAACACCATATATTTT
clone_size: -; j_call: TRBJ1-4; v_call: TRBV5-3; d_call: -; cdr3_aa: CARSLLPGDEKLFF; cdr3_nt: TGTGCCAGAAGCTTGTTGCCGGGGGATGAAAAACTGTTTTTT
clone_size: few; j_call: TRBJ2-7; v_call: TRBV4-1; d_call: TRBD1; cdr3_aa: CASSHGTGSFGEQYF; cdr3_nt: TGCGCCAGCAGCCACGGGACAGGGTCGTTCGGTGAGCAGTACTTC
clone_size: -; j_call: TRBJ2-7; v_call: TRBV2; d_call: -; cdr3_aa: CASGGHPGGEQYF; cdr3_nt: TGTGCCAGCGGGGGCCATCCAGGTGGCGAGCAGTACTTC
clone_size: -; j_call: TRBJ1-4; v_call: TRBV4-2; d_call: TRBD1; cdr3_aa: CASSLTTGPNEKLFF; cdr3_nt: TGTGCCAGCAGCCTGACGACAGGGCCTAATGAAAAACTGTTTTTT
clone_size: once; j_call: TRBJ1-1; v_call: TRBV6-5; d_call: -; cdr3_aa: CASVAGNTEAFF; cdr3_nt: TGTGCCAGCGTGGCGGGGAACACTGAAGCTTTCTTT
clone_size: -; j_call: TRBJ1-4; v_call: TRBV2; d_call: TRBD1; cdr3_aa: CASSETPGQGLEKLFF; cdr3_nt: TGTGCCAGCAGTGAAACGCCGGGACAGGGGCTTGAAAAACTGTTTTTT
clone_size: -; j_call: TRBJ2-3; v_call: TRBV9; d_call: TRBD2; cdr3_aa: CASSGLARLDTQYF; cdr3_nt: TGTGCCAGCAGCGGACTAGCGAGGCTTGATACGCAGTATTTT
clone_size: -; j_call: TRBJ2-2; v_call: TRBV6-1; d_call: TRBD2; cdr3_aa: CASSEFWPPSSGGASNTGELFF; cdr3_nt: TGTGCCAGCAGTGAATTCTGGCCCCCATCGAGCGGGGGGGCTTCGAACACCGGGGAGCTGTTTTTT
clone_size: -; j_call: TRBJ2-1; v_call: TRBV30; d_call: TRBD1; cdr3_aa: CAWSVQGNEQFF; cdr3_nt: TGTGCCTGGAGTGTACAGGGGAATGAGCAGTTCTTC
clone_size: -; j_call: TRBJ1-6; v_call: TRBV19; d_call: -; cdr3_aa: CASRPPGANSPLHF; cdr3_nt: TGTGCCAGTAGGCCGCCAGGGGCAAATTCACCCCTCCACTTT
clone_size: few; j_call: TRBJ2-6; v_call: TRBV19; d_call: -; cdr3_aa: CASSTVSGANGLTF; cdr3_nt: TGTGCCAGTAGTACGGTCTCTGGGGCCAACGGCCTGACTTTC
clone_size: few; j_call: TRBJ1-6; v_call: TRBV5-4; d_call: -; cdr3_aa: CASSLSHLRGASSPLHF; cdr3_nt: TGTGCCAGCAGCTTGAGTCATTTGCGGGGGGCCAGTTCACCCCTCCACTTT
clone_size: -; j_call: TRBJ1-1; v_call: TRBV4-1; d_call: -; cdr3_aa: CASSQPTGYTEAFF; cdr3_nt: TGCGCCAGCAGCCAGCCCACAGGTTACACTGAAGCTTTCTTT
clone_size: -; j_call: TRBJ1-2; v_call: TRBV10-3; d_call: TRBD1; cdr3_aa: CAISATGEDGYTF; cdr3_nt: TGTGCCATCAGTGCGACAGGGGAGGATGGCTACACCTTC
clone_size: -; j_call: TRBJ2-5; v_call: TRBV4-1; d_call: TRBD1; cdr3_aa: CASSQETQGVRETQYF; cdr3_nt: TGCGCCAGCAGCCAAGAGACACAGGGGGTGCGGGAGACCCAGTACTTC
clone_size: once; j_call: TRBJ1-1; v_call: TRBV7-2; d_call: -; cdr3_aa: CASSLGQNTEAFF; cdr3_nt: TGTGCCAGCAGCTTAGGACAGAACACTGAAGCTTTCTTT
clone_size: -; j_call: TRBJ2-3; v_call: TRBV2; d_call: TRBD1; cdr3_aa: CASRGQGVDTQYF; cdr3_nt: TGTGCCAGCAGGGGACAGGGTGTTGATACGCAGTATTTT
clone_size: few; j_call: TRBJ2-4; v_call: TRBV5-1; d_call: -; cdr3_aa: CASLGVAKNIQYF; cdr3_nt: TGCGCCAGCCTGGGCGTAGCCAAAAACATTCAGTACTTC
clone_size: once; j_call: TRBJ2-7; v_call: TRBV4-1; d_call: -; cdr3_aa: CASSQGQAIYEQYF; cdr3_nt: TGCGCCAGCAGCCAAGGGCAGGCGATCTACGAGCAGTACTTC
clone_size: -; j_call: TRBJ1-4; v_call: TRBV6-5; d_call: -; cdr3_aa: CASSYEEAGKLFF; cdr3_nt: TGTGCCAGCAGTTACGAGGAGGCCGGGAAACTGTTTTTT
clone_size: -; j_call: TRBJ2-7; v_call: TRBV7-9; d_call: TRBD1; cdr3_aa: CASSLGTGQGAGEQYF; cdr3_nt: TGTGCCAGCAGCTTAGGTACGGGACAGGGGGCCGGCGAGCAGTACTTC
clone_size: -; j_call: TRBJ2-5; v_call: TRBV5-1; d_call: TRBD1; cdr3_aa: CASSLQGAGETQYF; cdr3_nt: TGCGCCAGCAGCTTACAGGGGGCTGGCGAGACCCAGTACTTC
clone_size: -; j_call: TRBJ1-5; v_call: TRBV2; d_call: TRBD1; cdr3_aa: CASRGGTGGFSNQPQHF; cdr3_nt: TGTGCCAGCAGGGGCGGGACAGGGGGCTTTAGCAATCAGCCCCAGCATTTT
clone_size: -; j_call: TRBJ2-6; v_call: TRBV18; d_call: -; cdr3_aa: CASSPQRAGYNVLTF; cdr3_nt: TGTGCCAGCTCACCCCAGCGGGCAGGATACAACGTCCTGACTTTC
clone_size: -; j_call: TRBJ2-3; v_call: TRBV5-4; d_call: TRBD2; cdr3_aa: CASRAGGTDTQYF; cdr3_nt: TGTGCCAGCAGGGCGGGGGGAACAGATACGCAGTATTTT
clone_size: -; j_call: TRBJ2-7; v_call: TRBV5-1; d_call: -; cdr3_aa: CASSLEGGSYEQYF; cdr3_nt: TGCGCCAGCAGCTTGGAAGGAGGGTCCTACGAGCAGTACTTC